This record concerns one T cell receptor beta chain sequence. Antigen: not known. V lost 4 bases to trimming and J lost 7 bases; unmatched junction nucleotides: 12. The CDR3 runs 16 residues. CDR1 is SGDLS and CDR2 is YYNGEE in the germline V gene. Produced via immunoSEQ multiplex PCR; TCRdb's table is partial and in-frame only. Among 35,000 or so clones listed, about 85% were seen once. These data originate in a study of T cells in narcolepsy. On the study more broadly: Donors had narcolepsy type 1 or type 2, or were healthy controls.

Study results and limitations: HCRT-specific and TRIB2-specific autoreactive clonotypes appeared among same-patient CSF and blood CD4+ clonotypes.

This chain joins TRBV9 and TRBJ2-1, with 9 bases identical to TRBD2. The source material was CD45RA- memory CD4+ T cells from PBMCs. This receptor was identified in a human donor with narcolepsy. In nucleotides, the CDR3 is TGTGCCAGCAGCACAGGGACTAGCCTTTCCCGGAATGAGCAGTTCTTC. Its protein is CASSTGTSLSRNEQFF.